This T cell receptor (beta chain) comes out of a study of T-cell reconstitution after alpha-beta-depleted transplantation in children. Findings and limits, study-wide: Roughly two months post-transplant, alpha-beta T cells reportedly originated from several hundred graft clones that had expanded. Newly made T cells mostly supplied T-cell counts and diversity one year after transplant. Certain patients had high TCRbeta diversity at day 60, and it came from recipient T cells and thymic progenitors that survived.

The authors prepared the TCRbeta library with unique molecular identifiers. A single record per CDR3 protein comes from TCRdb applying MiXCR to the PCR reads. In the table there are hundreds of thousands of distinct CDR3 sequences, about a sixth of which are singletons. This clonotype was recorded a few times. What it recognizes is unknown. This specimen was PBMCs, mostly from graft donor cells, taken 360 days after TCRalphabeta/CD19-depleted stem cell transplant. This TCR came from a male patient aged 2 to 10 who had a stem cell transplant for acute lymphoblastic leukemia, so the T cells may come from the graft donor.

CDR3 region: CSASLAGQWETQYF. In nucleotides, the CDR3 is TGCAGTGCTTCGCTAGCGGGACAGTGGGAGACCCAGTACTTC. The gene calls are TRBV20-1 and TRBJ2-5, with 9 bases lining up with TRBD2. The CDR3 totals 14 residues. Unmatched junction bases numbered 9, after V lost 5 bases and J lost 5 bases. CDR1 and CDR2 from the germline V gene are DFQATT and SNEGSKA (reference sequence).